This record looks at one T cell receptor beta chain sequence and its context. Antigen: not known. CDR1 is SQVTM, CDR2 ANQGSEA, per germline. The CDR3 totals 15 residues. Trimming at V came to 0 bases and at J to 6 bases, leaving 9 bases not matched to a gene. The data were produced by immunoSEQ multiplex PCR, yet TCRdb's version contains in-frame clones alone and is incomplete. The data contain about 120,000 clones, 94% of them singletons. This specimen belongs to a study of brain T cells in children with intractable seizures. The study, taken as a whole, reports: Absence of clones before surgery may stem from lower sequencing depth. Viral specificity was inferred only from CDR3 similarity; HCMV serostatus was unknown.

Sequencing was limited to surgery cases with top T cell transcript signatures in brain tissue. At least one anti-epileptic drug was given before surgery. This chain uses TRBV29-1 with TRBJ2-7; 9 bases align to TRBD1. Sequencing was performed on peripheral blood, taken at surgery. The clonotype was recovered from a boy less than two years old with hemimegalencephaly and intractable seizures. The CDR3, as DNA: TGCAGCGTTGAAGAGGAGGACAGGGGTCGCGCCGAGCAGTACTTC. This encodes CSVEEEDRGRAEQYF.